These 3 T cell receptor beta chains share one sample of origin, sequenced in a study of PD-1 blockade in classical Hodgkin lymphoma. TCRdb's copy holds only in-frame clones and misses some; the assay was immunoSEQ multiplex PCR. The sample comprises more than 95,000 clones, around 90% of which are singletons, and roughly 19% rests with the top ten. Time point defined: cycle 4 day 1 (C4D1), after five to seven weeks of nivolumab. Each patient's relapse followed autologous stem cell transplantation, and brentuximab vedotin exposure varied. Material: peripheral blood mononuclear cells (PBMCs), obtained before the fourth cycle of nivolumab. The source is a human donor with classical Hodgkin lymphoma.

This clone was counted a single time. The chain links TRBV9 to TRBJ2-5, with a tentative D call TRBD1 (6 bases). Between the trimmed V and J ends, which lost 0 bases and 5 bases, there was a span of 17 bases. This CDR3 is 16 amino acids long. The V gene's germline CDR1 is SGDLS and CDR2 YYNGEE. CDR3 residues: CASSVDSGSQGETQYF. DNA of the CDR3: TGTGCCAGCAGCGTAGATTCCGGGTCTCAGGGGGAGACCCAGTACTTC.

V gene TRBV2 combines with J gene TRBJ1-5; possibly TRBD1 for D (6 bases). This CDR3 contains 14 residues. Trimming pared 4 bases from V and 5 bases from J, leaving 12 bases between. The germline gives CDR1 SNHLY, CDR2 FYNNEI. CDR3 amino acids: CASSVGQGHQPQHF. In DNA, the CDR3 is TGTGCCAGCAGTGTGGGCCAGGGGCATCAGCCCCAGCATTTT.

The V call is TRBV28, the J call TRBJ2-7, with 7 bases identical to TRBD1. V shed 6 bases, J shed 3 bases, and the junction held 8 bases outside the gene matches. CDR1 MDHEN and CDR2 SYDVKM come from the germline V gene. CDR3 length equals 14 residues. CDR3 region: CASSRTGVLYEQYF. CDR3 nucleotide sequence: TGTGCCAGCAGCCGAACAGGGGTTCTCTACGAGCAGTACTTC.